These 22 T cell receptor beta chains were all obtained from the same sample, sequenced in a study of long-term antiretroviral therapy in people with HIV. This was the immunoSEQ v3.0 assay at survey level. Data came from immunoSEQ multiplex PCR; TCRdb stores just in-frame clones and leaves some out. The data contain 20,000 to 25,000 clones, over 70% of them singletons. The specimen comprised unsorted PBMCs, sampled 0.3 years after starting antiretroviral therapy. These receptors were obtained from a man between 45 and 60 years old with HIV.

The rearrangement links TRBV9 to TRBJ2-7; D not resolved. The CDR3 has 13 residues. Per the germline V gene, CDR1 is SGDLS and CDR2 is YYNGEE. V was pared by 4 bases and J by 1 base, with 9 bases between. The CDR3 sequence is CASSPPQSYEQYF. CDR3 in DNA: TGTGCCAGCAGCCCCCCACAATCCTACGAGCAGTACTTC.

The V and J genes are TRBV7-2 and TRBJ2-3; TRBD2 agrees at 11 bases. V shed 6 bases, J shed 0 bases, and the junction held 5 bases outside the gene matches. Per germline, CDR1 SGHTA and CDR2 FQGNSA. The CDR3 runs 16 residues. The CDR3 is CASRTRTSGSTDTQYF. The CDR3 DNA is TGTGCCAGCAGGACTCGGACTAGCGGGAGCACAGATACGCAGTATTTT.

The chain uses TRBV6-5 and TRBJ1-6; the D gene is possibly TRBD1 (6 bases). The CDR3 contains 12 residues. Trimming removed 7 bases at V and 7 bases at J, with 8 bases between. The germline CDR1 and CDR2 sequences are MNHEY and SVGAGI. For the CDR3, the DNA is TGTGCCAGCAAAACAGGGAATTCACCCCTCCACTTT. Translated, it gives CASKTGNSPLHF.

The V gene is TRBV6-1, the J gene TRBJ1-3; D perhaps matches TRBD1 (5 bases). V lost 6 bases and J lost 0, with 12 bases in between. The germline V gene encodes CDR1 MNHNS and CDR2 SASEGT. The CDR3 runs to 15 residues. CDR3 loop: CASSQGTDSGNTIYF. The CDR3, as DNA: TGTGCCAGCAGCCAAGGGACGGACTCTGGAAACACCATATATTTT.

The rearrangement links TRBV6-5 to TRBJ2-7; 8 bases line up with TRBD2. With V trimmed by 4 bases and J by 5 bases, 13 bases remained unmatched. CDR3 length equals 16 residues. Germline V lookup: CDR1 MNHEY, CDR2 SVGAGI. The CDR3 loop is CASSFTGGEVGHEQYF. The DNA for the CDR3 is TGTGCCAGCAGTTTTACGGGAGGGGAGGTTGGCCACGAGCAGTACTTC.

This rearrangement joins TRBV9 to TRBJ2-7; TRBD1 agrees at 7 bases. The CDR3 is 14 residues long. The ends lost 3 bases at V and 5 bases at J; junction bases unmatched: 8. In germline, CDR1 is SGDLS, CDR2 YYNGEE. CDR3 amino acids: CASSAETGDHEQYF. Written as DNA, the CDR3 is TGTGCCAGCAGCGCCGAAACAGGGGACCACGAGCAGTACTTC. Together with reference TRBV9 and TRBJ2-7, the CDR3 gives the full variable domain: DSGVTQTPKHLITATGQRVTLRCSPRSGDLSVYWYQQSLDQGLQFLIQYYNGEERAKGNILERFSAQQFPDLHSELNLSSLELGDSALYFCASSAETGDHEQYFGPGTRLTVT.

The chain has TRBV7-2 and TRBJ1-6; 7 bases line up with TRBD1. V was pared by 3 bases and J by 10 bases, with 3 bases of the junction left unmatched. Germline V gives CDR1 SGHTA, CDR2 FQGNSA. The CDR3 is 13 amino acids. This chain's CDR3 is CASSFQGGSPLHF. The CDR3 DNA reads TGTGCCAGCAGCTTCCAGGGGGGGTCACCCCTCCACTTT.

V is TRBV5-6 and J is TRBJ2-1; 7 nucleotides match TRBD1. CDR1 and CDR2 (germline): SGHDT, YYEEEE. V lost 0 bases and J lost 8; bases outside the gene matches: 2. The CDR3 contains 13 residues. CDR3: CASSLEDRYEQFF. The DNA of the CDR3 is TGTGCCAGCAGCTTGGAGGACAGGTATGAGCAGTTCTTC.

The chain carries TRBV30 and TRBJ1-5; 10 bases line up with TRBD1. The CDR3 covers 16 residues. V lost 2 bases to trimming and J lost 7 bases; unmatched junction nucleotides: 11. Looked up from germline, CDR1 is GTSNPN and CDR2 is SVGIG (reference sequence). CDR3 DNA: TGTGCCTGGAGTTCGGTGGGACAGGGGAGCGGGCAGCCCCAGCATTTT. It is translated as CAWSSVGQGSGQPQHF.

The DNA for the CDR3 is TGTGCCAGCAGCCAAGGGTTTGGTGCTGAAGCTTTCTTT. This sequence encodes CASSQGFGAEAFF. V is TRBV14 and J is TRBJ1-1; no clear D. Trimming left V 1 base short and J 6 bases short, with 9 bases between. Germline V gene data show CDR1 as SGHDN and CDR2 as FVKESK. This CDR3 comprises 13 residues.

V is TRBV6-4 and J is TRBJ2-2, with 10 bases identical to TRBD1. This CDR3 region has 18 residues. In germline, CDR1 is MRHNA, CDR2 SNTAGT. V lost 0 bases and J lost 4; bases outside the gene matches: 8. CDR3 sequence: CASSDSYVRTGGTGELFF. The CDR3, as DNA: TGTGCCAGCAGTGACTCGTACGTTAGGACAGGGGGCACCGGGGAGCTGTTTTTT.

This clone was picked up one time. The chain carries TRBV7-9 and TRBJ1-5; D is perhaps TRBD1 (6 bases). CDR3 length: 15 residues. V lost 4 bases to trimming and J lost 0 bases, with 10 bases between them. Germline V gene lookup returns CDR1 SEHNR and CDR2 FQNEAQ (reference sequence). This CDR3 is CASSSTGNSNQPQHF. The CDR3 DNA sequence: TGTGCCAGCAGCTCAACAGGGAATAGCAATCAGCCCCAGCATTTT.

The chain carries TRBV28 and TRBJ1-2; D is ambiguous. Germline values: CDR1 MDHEN, CDR2 SYDVKM. V gave up 4 bases and J gave up 2 bases, with 11 bases separating them. The CDR3 is 14 residues long. The CDR3 region is CASSSHPENYGYTF. The CDR3 DNA is TGTGCCAGCAGTTCCCACCCCGAGAACTATGGCTACACCTTC.

The chain couples TRBV6-1 to TRBJ2-5, with 7 positions matching TRBD1. Germline CDR1 is MNHNS and CDR2 is SASEGT. The CDR3 runs to 14 residues. V was clipped by 9 bases and J by 1 base; unmatched bases: 8. CDR3 in amino acids: CASTFDRAQETQYF. The CDR3 DNA sequence: TGTGCCAGTACTTTCGACAGGGCCCAAGAGACCCAGTACTTC.

J is TRBJ1-1 and V is TRBV7-8; D gene uncertain. There are 17 residues in the CDR3. The germline V gene has CDR1 SGHVS and CDR2 FQNEAQ. V was trimmed by 5 bases and J by 1 base, leaving 20 bases between them. This chain's CDR3 is CASSPPREPGWNTEAFF. The CDR3 DNA follows: TGTGCCAGCAGCCCACCAAGGGAACCTGGATGGAACACTGAAGCTTTCTTT.

This chain links TRBV28 with TRBJ1-1, with a possible D match to TRBD1 (6 bases). V was trimmed by 11 bases and J by 5 bases, leaving 18 bases between them. Germline lookup yields CDR1 MDHEN and CDR2 SYDVKM. The CDR3 spans 13 residues. This CDR3 is CAFSRGAGTEAFF. The DNA of the CDR3 is TGTGCCTTCTCCCGGGGGGCGGGGACTGAAGCTTTCTTT.

This CDR3 is CAWSSGPGGETQYF. The CDR3 region has the DNA TGTGCCTGGTCATCGGGCCCCGGGGGGGAGACCCAGTACTTC. The chain carries TRBV30 and TRBJ2-5, with 7 bases that match TRBD2. The CDR3 is 14 amino acids. V trimming: 5 bases; J trimming: 5 bases; junction bases outside the gene matches: 11. The germline V gene has CDR1 GTSNPN and CDR2 SVGIG (reference sequence).

The chain carries TRBV10-3 and TRBJ2-7; D ambiguous. Germline V gives CDR1 ENHRY, CDR2 SYGVKD. V shed 10 bases and J shed 1 base, with 11 bases lying between them. The CDR3 is 12 amino acids. The CDR3 nucleotides are TGTGCCACCGGCGACGTATCCTACGAGCAGTACTTC. It translates to CATGDVSYEQYF.

The chain recombines TRBV7-2 with TRBJ1-1, with no clear D. V was clipped by 1 base and J by 4 bases, with 10 bases between them. Germline V gene data show CDR1 as SGHTA and CDR2 as FQGNSA. CDR3 length: 14 amino acids. CDR3 sequence reads: CASSLGGLGTEAFF. The CDR3 DNA sequence: TGTGCCAGCAGCTTAGGAGGGCTTGGCACTGAAGCTTTCTTT.

V and J are TRBV14 and TRBJ1-2; D is uncertain. Trimming stripped 4 bases from V and 1 base from J, with 16 bases between. Germline V CDR1 and CDR2: SGHDN, FVKESK. This CDR3 is 16 amino acids long. The DNA for the CDR3 is TGTGCCAGCAGCCCCCAAGGTCGAAACTATAACTATGGCTACACCTTC. It encodes CASSPQGRNYNYGYTF. Complete variable domain (other parts from reference TRBV14 and TRBJ1-2): EAGVTQFPSHSVIEKGQTVTLRCDPISGHDNLYWYRRVMGKEIKFLLHFVKESKQDESGMPNNRFLAERTGGTYSTLKVQPAELEDSGVYFCASSPQGRNYNYGYTFGSGTRLTVV.

This clone was recorded only once. The J gene is TRBJ2-3, the V gene TRBV27; 10 nucleotides agree with TRBD2. This CDR3 contains 17 residues. The V gene end was trimmed by 10 bases and the J gene end by 3 bases; junction bases not matched to a gene: 16. CDR1 is MNHEY and CDR2 is SMNVEV in the germline V gene (reference sequence). The CDR3, as DNA: TGTGCCACCAAGGGGGGACTAGCGAATGCCCCAACAGATACGCAGTATTTT. Translation: CATKGGLANAPTDTQYF.

The rearrangement joins TRBV10-3 to TRBJ2-3; unclear D gene. The ends were cut back, 0 bases at V and 4 bases at J, with 20 bases in the middle. This CDR3 region has 18 residues. In germline, CDR1 is ENHRY, CDR2 SYGVKD. The CDR3 region has the DNA TGTGCCATCAGTGAGTCCCGCGGTCTAGGGTATAACGCAGATACGCAGTATTTT. It is translated as CAISESRGLGYNADTQYF.